This entry lists 21 T cell receptor beta chains sequenced from one sample in a study of blood T cell repertoires in COVID-19. TCRdb's table, derived via immunoSEQ multiplex PCR, lists solely in-frame clones and lacks some. The table lists about 99,000 clones, 79% of them singletons, with around 18% in the top ten. Sequenced input: peripheral blood. All receptors derive from an elderly woman with active or convalescent COVID-19.

The rearrangement uses TRBV11-2 and TRBJ2-2, with 8 bases that match TRBD2. The germline CDR1 and CDR2 sequences are SGHAT and FQNNGV. The CDR3 has 16 amino acids. Trimming at V came to 1 base and at J to 4 bases, leaving 5 bases not matched to a gene. CDR3 protein: CASSLVGGRFTGELFF. Here the CDR3 DNA reads TGTGCCAGCAGCTTAGTGGGCGGGAGGTTCACCGGGGAGCTGTTTTTT.

The CDR3 region has the DNA TGCAGTGCTAGTCCCGGCGGGAGGTGGGGCGATGAGCAGTTCTTC. It codes for CSASPGGRWGDEQFF. This rearrangement joins TRBV20-1 to TRBJ2-1; 8 bases line up with TRBD2. The CDR3 is 15 amino acids. Germline CDR1 and CDR2: DFQATT and SNEGSKA (reference sequence). Trimming removed 3 bases from V and 8 bases from J; junction bases left unmatched: 12.

This chain connects TRBV4-2 to TRBJ2-5, with TRBD2 identical over 7 bases. Germline V lookup: CDR1 LGHNA, CDR2 YNFKEQ. Losses at the gene ends were 1 base for V and 13 bases for J; bases not matched to a gene: 12. The CDR3 has 14 residues. The CDR3 DNA follows: TGTGCCAGCAGCCAAGCAGCCAGCGGGGTCACGCGGTACTTC. This sequence encodes CASSQAASGVTRYF.

Only a few counts were recorded for this clone. An end of the junction differs from the germline gene, which may be a read error. The J gene is TRBJ2-3, the V gene TRBV5-1; TRBD1 might be the D (6 bases). Germline CDR1 and CDR2: SGHRS and YFSETQ. The CDR3 totals 14 residues. CDR3 nucleotides: TGTGCCAGCACTGAGGCAGGGGCGGGTGATACGCAGTATTTT. Amino acid sequence: CASTEAGAGDTQYF.

The chain joins TRBV6-2 or TRBV6-3 to TRBJ1-3, with 10 bases matching TRBD1. V dropped 6 bases and J dropped 4; count of bases not matched to a gene: 12. Germline CDR1 reads MNHEY; CDR2 reads SVGEGT. This CDR3 has 17 residues. The CDR3 loop is CASSQPGQGVQGNTIYF. For the CDR3, the DNA is TGTGCCAGCAGCCAACCCGGACAGGGGGTACAAGGAAACACCATATATTTT.

This chain joins TRBV5-1 and TRBJ2-3; 9 nucleotides align to TRBD2. V trimming: 1 base; J trimming: 0 bases; junction bases outside the gene matches: 6. This CDR3 is built from 17 residues. CDR1 SGHRS and CDR2 YFSETQ come from the germline V gene. The CDR3 is CASSLPPGTSSTDTQYF. The CDR3 DNA reads TGCGCCAGCAGCTTGCCCCCCGGGACTAGCAGCACAGATACGCAGTATTTT.

The genes are TRBV7-2 and TRBJ2-6; perhaps TRBD1 as D (6 bases). Trimming took off 5 bases at V and 4 bases at J, with 21 bases between the two ends. CDR3 length: 18 residues. CDR1 SGHTA and CDR2 FQGNSA come from the germline V gene. The CDR3 DNA reads TGTGCCAGCAGCGCGCCGGAACAGGGTTATTCCGGGGCCAACGTCCTGACTTTC. This codes for CASSAPEQGYSGANVLTF. Filled out from reference TRBV7-2 and TRBJ2-6, the complete variable domain reads GAGVSQSPSNKVTEKGKDVELRCDPISGHTALYWYRQSLGQGLEFLIYFQGNSAPDKSGLPSDRFSAERTGGSVSTLTIQRTQQEDSAVYLCASSAPEQGYSGANVLTFGAGSRLTVL.

The chain couples TRBV6-4 to TRBJ1-5, with D perhaps TRBD1 (5 bases). CDR3 length equals 15 residues. From germline, CDR1 is MRHNA and CDR2 SNTAGT. The V end was cut by 7 bases, the J end by 3 bases, with 16 bases between. CDR3 region: CASTCTGPINQPQHF. The CDR3 DNA is TGTGCCAGCACCTGTACAGGACCAATCAATCAGCCCCAGCATTTT.

The V and J genes are TRBV2 and TRBJ2-6, with a possible D match to TRBD2 (6 bases). V was shortened by 4 bases and J by 0 bases, with 16 bases between the two germline ends. Germline-derived CDR1 and CDR2 are SNHLY and FYNNEI. The CDR3 totals 18 residues. The CDR3 region is CASSGGQAGGSGANVLTF. Written as DNA, the CDR3 is TGTGCCAGCAGTGGGGGCCAGGCCGGGGGCTCTGGGGCCAACGTCCTGACTTTC.

The chain has TRBV28 and TRBJ2-2; D call uncertain. The V end was cut by 0 bases, the J end by 4 bases, with 12 bases between. CDR1 is MDHEN, CDR2 SYDVKM, per germline. This CDR3 contains 16 residues. The CDR3 region is CASSLWQTRGTGELFF. CDR3 coding DNA: TGTGCCAGCAGTTTATGGCAGACCCGAGGCACCGGGGAGCTGTTTTTT.

Regarding this clone: At one boundary the junction diverges from the germline segment, which might be a read error. The chain uses TRBV5-1 and TRBJ2-6; 8 positions match TRBD1. Per germline, CDR1 SGHRS and CDR2 YFSETQ. The CDR3 is 17 residues long. CDR3: CASSLVTGARGANVLTF. The DNA of the CDR3 is TGTGCCAGCAGCTTGGTGACAGGGGCGCGAGGGGCCAACGTCCTGACTTTC. The entire variable domain, with the rest obtained from reference TRBV5-1 and TRBJ2-6, is as follows: KAGVTQTPRYLIKTRGQQVTLSCSPISGHRSVSWYQQTPGQGLQFLFEYFSETQRNKGNFPGRFSGRQFSNSRSEMNVSTLELGDSALYLCASSLVTGARGANVLTFGAGSRLTVL.

This chain joins TRBV5-6 and TRBJ1-1, with unresolved D. The CDR3 runs 16 residues. The germline CDR1 and CDR2 sequences are SGHDT and YYEEEE. V lost 0 bases and J 0 bases, leaving 12 bases between the germline ends. The chain's CDR3 is CASSLGVGRMNTEAFF. In nucleotides, the CDR3 is TGTGCCAGCAGCTTGGGGGTAGGCAGGATGAACACTGAAGCTTTCTTT.

The chain recombines TRBV2 with TRBJ2-5; D is unresolved. This CDR3 has 11 residues. Deletions cut 5 bases from V and 2 bases from J, with 3 bases between. In germline, CDR1 is SNHLY, CDR2 FYNNEI. CDR3 in amino acids: CASSRQETQYF. CDR3 coding DNA: TGTGCCAGCAGTCGGCAAGAGACCCAGTACTTC.

The V call is TRBV7-9, the J call TRBJ2-2, with D uncertain. CDR1 SEHNR and CDR2 FQNEAQ come from the germline V gene (reference sequence). V lost 8 bases and J 3 bases, leaving 4 bases between the germline ends. The CDR3 covers 11 residues. CDR3 in amino acids: CASVDTGELFF. CDR3 DNA: TGTGCCAGCGTAGACACCGGGGAGCTGTTTTTT.

The V and J genes are TRBV20-1 and TRBJ1-1, with TRBD1 as a possible D gene (5 bases). Looked up from germline, CDR1 is DFQATT and CDR2 is SNEGSKA (reference sequence). This CDR3 spans 13 amino acids. V shed 3 bases and J shed 1 base, with 9 bases lying between them. The CDR3 nucleotides read TGCAGTGCTAGTGTAGGACAGAACACTGAAGCTTTCTTT. Amino acid sequence: CSASVGQNTEAFF.

This rearrangement joins TRBV5-4 to TRBJ2-7, with D tentatively TRBD1 (6 bases). CDR1 SGHNT and CDR2 YYREEE come from the germline V gene (reference sequence). V lost 2 bases to trimming and J lost 5 bases, with 11 bases between them. The CDR3 has 13 residues. CDR3 in DNA: TGTGCCAGCAGCTTTGATAGGGGGAACGAGCAGTACTTC. Protein: CASSFDRGNEQYF.

This clone has only a few counts. The chain carries TRBV7-2 and TRBJ2-3; TRBD2 matches at 7 bases. The CDR3 runs 14 residues. V dropped 3 bases and J dropped 1; count of bases not matched to a gene: 1. CDR1 is SGHTA, CDR2 FQGNSA, per germline. CDR3 in amino acids: CASSLAGGTDTQYF. The CDR3 DNA reads as TGTGCCAGCAGCTTGGCGGGGGGCACAGATACGCAGTATTTT.

This sequence joins TRBV25-1 and TRBJ1-5; tentatively, D is TRBD1 (6 bases). There are 13 residues in the CDR3. Germline-derived CDR1 and CDR2 are MGHDK and SYGVNS. Deletions cut 3 bases from V and 6 bases from J, with 9 bases between. In nucleotides, the CDR3 is TGTGCCAGCAGTGAGCGGGGGCGTCAGCCCCAGCATTTT. It is translated as CASSERGRQPQHF.

V and J are TRBV9 and TRBJ2-7; D gene uncertain. The CDR3 consists of 13 residues. CDR1 and CDR2 from the germline V gene are SGDLS and YYNGEE. The V end was cut by 3 bases, the J end by 5 bases, with 12 bases between. This chain's CDR3 is CASSEAPRDEQYF. CDR3 sequence (DNA): TGTGCCAGCAGCGAGGCCCCTCGGGACGAGCAGTACTTC. The full variable domain, its missing parts supplied by reference TRBV9 and TRBJ2-7, is DSGVTQTPKHLITATGQRVTLRCSPRSGDLSVYWYQQSLDQGLQFLIQYYNGEERAKGNILERFSAQQFPDLHSELNLSSLELGDSALYFCASSEAPRDEQYFGPGTRLTVT.

The rearrangement links TRBV6-1 to TRBJ2-7; TRBD2 matches 7 bases. The V segment lost 2 bases and the J segment 4 bases; nucleotides outside the gene matches: 11. The CDR3 covers 16 residues. CDR1 and CDR2 (germline): MNHNS, SASEGT. The CDR3 DNA sequence: TGTGCCAGCAGTGAACGAAGTCTAGCGGAGGGGTACGAGCAGTACTTC. Amino acids: CASSERSLAEGYEQYF.

The chain combines TRBV7-2 with TRBJ1-4; 8 positions match TRBD1. Germline V gives CDR1 SGHTA, CDR2 FQGNSA. This CDR3 region has 16 residues. The J segment lost 2 bases and the V segment lost 5 bases, leaving 7 bases of the junction unmatched. The CDR3 sequence is CASSRGQGATNEKLFF. As DNA, the CDR3 is TGTGCCAGCAGCAGAGGACAGGGAGCGACTAATGAAAAACTGTTTTTT.